The next 18 T cell receptor beta chains were all read from a single sample in a study of T cells after yellow fever vaccination. TCRdb re-called the 5' RACE reads with MiXCR, one entry per CDR3 protein. The sample has over 150,000 distinct CDR3 sequences; approximately 6.2% are singletons. Sequences were derived from CD4+ T cells sorted from PBMCs, sampled on the day of the first yellow fever vaccination. The receptors were gathered from a man between 18 and 29 years old who received the YFV17D yellow fever vaccine.

This clonotype was counted at least ten times. The chain combines TRBV5-1 with TRBJ2-5, with unresolved D. The V gene lost 3 bases and the J gene lost 4 bases, with 10 bases spanning the gap. This CDR3 has 13 amino acids. Germline loops: CDR1 SGHRS, CDR2 YFSETQ. CDR3 amino acids: CASSSAQRETQYF. DNA for the CDR3: TGCGCCAGCAGCTCGGCCCAGCGAGAGACCCAGTACTTC.

CDR3 bases: TGTGCCAGCAGCAGGACTAGCGGGGGGGCCGTTAATGAGCAGTTCTTC. Its translation: CASSRTSGGAVNEQFF. The rearrangement joins TRBV9 to TRBJ2-1; 15 bases match TRBD2. The CDR3 covers 16 residues. V was pared by 4 bases and J by 7 bases, with 6 bases of the junction left unmatched. CDR1 and CDR2 (germline): SGDLS, YYNGEE. Looking up the rest from reference TRBV9 and TRBJ2-1 gives the full variable domain: DSGVTQTPKHLITATGQRVTLRCSPRSGDLSVYWYQQSLDQGLQFLIQYYNGEERAKGNILERFSAQQFPDLHSELNLSSLELGDSALYFCASSRTSGGAVNEQFFGPGTRLTVL.

This clonotype was found many times. This sequence joins TRBV29-1 and TRBJ2-3; 7 bases are shared with TRBD2. This CDR3 has 14 residues. The V gene end was trimmed by 4 bases and the J gene end by 2 bases; junction bases not matched to a gene: 6. Germline values: CDR1 SQVTM, CDR2 ANQGSEA. For the CDR3, the DNA is TGCAGCGTTGCACGTGCGGGAGCCACAGATACGCAGTATTTT. Translating gives CSVARAGATDTQYF.

This clonotype has a count of ten or more. As DNA, the CDR3 is TGTGCCAGCAGCGCAGGGGAGTACGAGCAGTACGTC. Translated, it gives CASSAGEYEQYV. The chain carries TRBV5-6 and TRBJ2-7; weak D call: TRBD1 (6 bases). The germline V gene has CDR1 SGHDT and CDR2 YYEEEE. The germline V and J ends were trimmed by 4 bases and 4 bases, with 9 bases remaining between them. This CDR3 region has 12 residues.

This clonotype was recorded many times. The V gene is TRBV20-1, the J gene TRBJ1-5; possibly TRBD1 for D (5 bases). V lost 2 bases to trimming and J lost 3 bases, with 8 bases between them. There are 13 residues in the CDR3. Germline assignment: CDR1 DFQATT and CDR2 SNEGSKA (reference sequence). In DNA, the CDR3 is TGCAGTGCTAGAAGGGACGTCAATCAGCCCCAGCATTTT. Residues: CSARRDVNQPQHF.

V gene TRBV5-1 combines with J gene TRBJ1-2; TRBD1 matches 7 bases. Germline V CDR1 and CDR2: SGHRS, YFSETQ. There are 15 residues in the CDR3. Trimming removed 4 bases from V and 7 bases from J; junction bases left unmatched: 13. The CDR3 sequence: CASSPPIDRVGGYTF. The CDR3 nucleotides read TGCGCCAGCAGCCCCCCTATTGACAGGGTTGGTGGCTACACCTTC.

This clonotype was detected a few times. The chain is built from TRBV4-2 and TRBJ2-6; 12 nucleotides line up with TRBD2. The CDR3 extends over 17 amino acids. Germline CDR1 reads LGHNA; CDR2 reads YNFKEQ. With 7 bases clipped from V and 2 bases from J, the junction kept 6 bases outside the gene matches. CDR3 coding DNA: TGTGCCAGCACCAACGGACTAGCGGGAACTGGGGCCAACGTCCTGACTTTC. Encoded protein: CASTNGLAGTGANVLTF.

A remark on this clonotype: It may be a read error: a sequence one base away is much more abundant. The CDR3 DNA is TGTGCCACCCACCGAGGGAGAACTGAAGCTTTCTTT. This sequence encodes CATHRGRTEAFF. The genes are TRBV12-3 or TRBV12-4 and TRBJ1-1; unclear D gene. CDR3 size: 12 residues. Trimming removed 10 bases from V and 5 bases from J, with 14 bases in between.

The chain links TRBV5-1 to TRBJ1-2, with 7 positions matching TRBD1. The ends lost 0 bases at V and 8 bases at J; junction bases unmatched: 13. The CDR3 loop spans 16 amino acids. Germline V gives CDR1 SGHRS, CDR2 YFSETQ. The CDR3 protein is CASSLVTGIASQGYTF. The CDR3 nucleotides are TGCGCCAGCAGCTTGGTGACAGGGATAGCGTCCCAAGGCTACACCTTC.

This clonotype was seen repeatedly, ten times or more. The V call is TRBV20-1, the J call TRBJ2-1, with D perhaps TRBD2 (5 bases). The CDR3 covers 13 residues. V lost 3 bases and J lost 3, with 9 bases in between. From germline, CDR1 is DFQATT and CDR2 SNEGSKA (reference sequence). CDR3 in amino acids: CSASAGNYNEQFF. The CDR3 DNA follows: TGCAGTGCTAGTGCCGGGAACTACAATGAGCAGTTCTTC.

This clonotype appeared many times. The chain has TRBV3-1 and TRBJ2-1; 7 bases map to TRBD2. V was clipped by 4 bases and J by 2 bases; unmatched bases: 17. The V gene's germline CDR1 is LGHDT and CDR2 YNNKEL (reference sequence). This CDR3 has 19 residues. CDR3 amino acids: CASSPPGTQRESPYNEQFF. The CDR3 DNA sequence: TGTGCCAGCAGCCCCCCCGGGACTCAGCGGGAAAGTCCCTACAATGAGCAGTTCTTC.

In this sample, this clonotype turned up a few times. The J gene is TRBJ1-2, the V gene TRBV10-3, with a possible D match to TRBD1 (6 bases). This CDR3 spans 15 amino acids. Germline CDR1 ENHRY, CDR2 SYGVKD. Trimming shortened V by 2 bases and J by 8 bases, and 18 bases separated the two germline ends. The CDR3 bases are TGTGCCATCAGTGAGAACAGGGTGACGGCTAGCGGCTACACCTTC. This codes for CAISENRVTASGYTF.

This clonotype appeared a few times. CDR3 residues: CASSPLAGGLDEQFF. For the CDR3, the DNA is TGTGCCAGCAGCCCGCTAGCGGGGGGGCTAGATGAGCAGTTCTTC. The chain links TRBV5-6 to TRBJ2-1; 12 nucleotides line up with TRBD2. Trimming cost V 4 bases and J 8 bases; bases outside gene matches: 7. The CDR3 contains 15 residues. From germline, CDR1 is SGHDT and CDR2 YYEEEE.

The chain joins TRBV5-4 to TRBJ1-4; TRBD1 aligns across 10 bases. Losses at the gene ends were 4 bases for V and 6 bases for J; bases not matched to a gene: 9. Germline V lookup: CDR1 SGHNT, CDR2 YYREEE (reference sequence). This CDR3 contains 16 residues. CDR3 nucleotides: TGTGCCAGCAGCGCGACTTCCGGGACAGGGGATGAAAAACTGTTTTTT. It encodes CASSATSGTGDEKLFF.

In its sample, this clonotype was seen many times. The V call is TRBV5-1, the J call TRBJ2-3; TRBD2 aligns across 8 bases. Germline lookup yields CDR1 SGHRS and CDR2 YFSETQ. The J segment lost 4 bases and the V segment lost 4 bases, leaving 11 bases of the junction unmatched. CDR3 length: 16 residues. In DNA form, the CDR3 reads TGCGCCAGCAGCACTAGGGCTAGCGGGTCTCCAGATACGCAGTATTTT. Its protein product is CASSTRASGSPDTQYF.

The chain couples TRBV5-1 to TRBJ2-3, with 8 bases aligning to TRBD2. Trimming removed 0 bases from V and 0 bases from J; junction bases left unmatched: 6. The germline V gene has CDR1 SGHRS and CDR2 YFSETQ. The CDR3 totals 17 residues. CDR3 bases: TGCGCCAGCAGCTTGGGAGCTAGCGGGTTTAGCACAGATACGCAGTATTTT. Protein: CASSLGASGFSTDTQYF. Combining the CDR3 with reference TRBV5-1 and TRBJ2-3 gives the whole variable domain KAGVTQTPRYLIKTRGQQVTLSCSPISGHRSVSWYQQTPGQGLQFLFEYFSETQRNKGNFPGRFSGRQFSNSRSEMNVSTLELGDSALYLCASSLGASGFSTDTQYFGPGTRLTVL.

The rearrangement uses TRBV7-9 and TRBJ1-2; weak D call: TRBD1 (5 bases). V lost 5 bases and J lost 4, with 11 bases in between. CDR1 is SEHNR, CDR2 FQNEAQ, per germline (reference sequence). The CDR3 length is 13 residues. CDR3 DNA: TGTGCCAGCAGCCCCAGTACAGGCTATGGCTACACCTTC. Translation gives CASSPSTGYGYTF.

This clonotype came up many times. The V call is TRBV7-2, the J call TRBJ2-3, with D possibly being TRBD2 (6 bases). In germline, CDR1 is SGHTA, CDR2 FQGNSA. V was pared by 2 bases and J by 2 bases, with 11 bases between. CDR3 size: 15 residues. DNA for the CDR3: TGTGCCAGCAGCTTATTTGGGGGGACCACAGATACGCAGTATTTT. Its protein product is CASSLFGGTTDTQYF.